The rows below give T cell receptor beta chains drawn from one sample of a study of OX40 agonist ivuxolimab in advanced cancers. Profiling relied on immunoSEQ multiplex PCR, and the TCRdb table lists in-frame clones only, not all of them. The sample holds fewer than 65,000 clones, 90% to 95% seen once. Specimen: CD4+ or CD8+ T cells sorted from blood, collected in a trial of the OX40 agonist ivuxolimab. All receptors come from an adult with an advanced solid tumor such as melanoma, head and neck, liver or kidney cancer. Both conserved end residues are part of each CDR3. Each record gives: V gene, CDR3 protein.

TRBV28	CASSWAGEPYEQYF
TRBV10-3	CAISETSGREREQYF
TRBV10-3	CAINGTSGRGSVAEQYF
TRBV4-3	CASSQEIPGSGRIDEQYF
TRBV2	CASSHGQGSSNQPQHF
TRBV12-5	CASGLVQGIYNEQFF
TRBV9	CASSLGHLNTEAFF
TRBV4-2	CASSFTSGTNTGELFF
TRBV7-9	CASSPLRSGTDTQYF
TRBV6-5	CASSFNPGQGAQEQYF
TRBV7-9	CASTPTADEQFF
TRBV27	CASSSQGEYGKLFF
TRBV9	CASSPAQGWLTQYF
TRBV5-1	CASSLAEGRRREQYF